Below are 5 T cell receptor beta chains sequenced from a single sample in a study of cytomegalovirus exposure and HLA in healthy donors. Primers included in the PCR were 60 Vbeta and 13 Jbeta primers. Sequencing used immunoSEQ multiplex PCR; TCRdb keeps in-frame clones, though not all of them. In the table there are around 78,000 clones, approximately 57% of which are singletons. Sequencing was performed on PBMCs. The receptors stem from a man aged 25 to 45 in good health and CMV-seropositive.

The chain uses TRBV5-4 and TRBJ2-7; D might be TRBD1 (6 bases). Trimming took off 4 bases at V and 0 bases at J, with 11 bases between the two ends. Looked up from germline, CDR1 is SGHNT and CDR2 is YYREEE (reference sequence). This CDR3 contains 14 residues. DNA for the CDR3: TGTGCCAGCAGCCATGACAGGAGCTCCTACGAGCAGTACTTC. It encodes CASSHDRSSYEQYF.

V is TRBV2 and J is TRBJ1-5; D is ambiguous. The V end was cut by 6 bases, the J end by 4 bases, with 10 bases between. Germline CDR1 reads SNHLY; CDR2 reads FYNNEI. The CDR3 runs 13 residues. This chain's CDR3 is CASRAESNQPQHF. The DNA for the CDR3 is TGTGCCAGCAGAGCCGAGAGTAATCAGCCCCAGCATTTT.

The chain has TRBV4-1 and TRBJ2-3, with 7 bases identical to TRBD2. This CDR3 comprises 17 residues. The trim removed 3 bases at V and 0 bases at J, leaving 9 bases unmatched. Looked up from germline, CDR1 is MGHRA and CDR2 is YSYEKL. CDR3 in DNA: TGCGCCAGCAGCCACACCCAAGCGGGGCCTAGCACAGATACGCAGTATTTT. Translated: CASSHTQAGPSTDTQYF.

Concerning this clone: The same CDR3 can be traced to other DNA sequences in this sample. J is TRBJ1-1 and V is TRBV13; no clear D gene. The CDR3 spans 15 residues. Between the trimmed V and J ends, which lost 5 bases and 1 base, there was a span of 14 bases. The germline gives CDR1 PRHDT, CDR2 FYEKMQ (reference sequence). The CDR3 DNA is TGTGCCAGCAGCCGATTTGGACGGGGGAACACTGAAGCTTTCTTT. It codes for CASSRFGRGNTEAFF.

This clone was picked up a small number of times. The rearrangement links TRBV6-5 to TRBJ2-7; D is ambiguous. The CDR3 covers 14 residues. V was cut by 1 base and J by 0 bases, with 7 bases left in between. CDR1 and CDR2 (germline): MNHEY, SVGAGI. The CDR3 DNA sequence: TGTGCCAGCAGTTACTGGCGGAACTCCTACGAGCAGTACTTC. Its translation: CASSYWRNSYEQYF.